One sample yielded the 19 T cell receptor beta chains listed below, sequenced in a study of shared clonotypes between healthy human individuals. Assay: immunoSEQ multiplex PCR; the TCRdb copy retains only in-frame clones and omits some. The sample has over a million clones, roughly 95% seen once. Sequencing was done on a sample of naive CD4+ T cells sorted from blood. Subset of the sample: CD45RA+ positively selected. The receptor set was obtained from a man in his thirties or forties in good health.

The chain couples TRBV7-6 to TRBJ2-3; 8 bases fit TRBD2. The CDR3 length is 15 residues. The germline V gene has CDR1 SGHVS and CDR2 FNYEAQ. With V trimmed by 4 bases and J by 7 bases, 10 bases remained unmatched. DNA for the CDR3: TGTGCCAGCAGCTCCCCTCGGGTAGCGGGAAATACGCAGTATTTT. Amino acids: CASSSPRVAGNTQYF.

The V gene is TRBV7-9, the J gene TRBJ1-5; D remains ambiguous. The V gene's germline CDR1 is SEHNR and CDR2 FQNEAQ (reference sequence). CDR3 length equals 12 residues. Deletions cut 0 bases from V and 10 bases from J, with 7 bases between. As DNA, the CDR3 is TGTGCCAGCAGCTTAGCTGGGGAACCCCAGCATTTT. This encodes CASSLAGEPQHF.

The rearrangement uses TRBV7-9 and TRBJ2-3, with TRBD2 matching 7 bases. The CDR3 length is 14 residues. Trimming took 3 bases from V and 2 from J; bases not matched to a gene: 2. Germline V gives CDR1 SEHNR, CDR2 FQNEAQ (reference sequence). The CDR3 DNA is TGTGCCAGCAGCTTGGGGACTAACACAGATACGCAGTATTTT. Amino acid sequence: CASSLGTNTDTQYF.

Points on this clone: This same CDR3 is encoded by further DNA sequences in the sample. This sequence joins TRBV18 and TRBJ1-4; no clear D. CDR3 length equals 13 residues. Germline CDR1 KGHSH, CDR2 LQKENI. The germline V and J ends were trimmed by 3 bases and 8 bases, with 10 bases remaining between them. CDR3 loop: CASSPSGGEKLFF. The CDR3 nucleotides read TGTGCCAGCTCACCCTCCGGAGGAGAAAAACTGTTTTTT.

CDR3 residues: CASSEGTKENYGYTF. The CDR3 region has the DNA TGTGCCAGCAGCGAGGGGACAAAGGAGAACTATGGCTACACCTTC. The chain joins TRBV7-8 to TRBJ1-2; a weak D match, TRBD1 (6 bases). Trimming removed 5 bases at V and 2 bases at J, with 15 bases between. The CDR3 extends over 15 amino acids. The V gene's germline CDR1 is SGHVS and CDR2 FQNEAQ.

The DNA of the CDR3 is TGTGCCAGCAGTTTAGGGGGTGAAGGGGCTTTCTTT. Protein: CASSLGGEGAFF. V and J are TRBV28 and TRBJ1-1; possibly TRBD1 for D (5 bases). The CDR3 covers 12 residues. The germline V and J ends were trimmed by 2 bases and 11 bases, with 12 bases remaining between them. From germline, CDR1 is MDHEN and CDR2 SYDVKM. The variable domain in full, with the rest retrieved from reference TRBV28 and TRBJ1-1, is DVKVTQSSRYLVKRTGEKVFLECVQDMDHENMFWYRQDPGLGLRLIYFSYDVKMKEKGDIPEGYSVSREKKERFSLILESASTNQTSMYLCASSLGGEGAFFGQGTRLTVV.

The chain couples TRBV20-1 to TRBJ2-1; D might be TRBD2 (5 bases). The CDR3 is 10 residues long. V was pared by 8 bases and J by 7 bases, with 9 bases between. CDR1 is DFQATT and CDR2 is SNEGSKA in the germline V gene (reference sequence). CDR3 in amino acids: CSLRGNEQFF. The CDR3 region has the DNA TGCAGTCTCCGCGGGAATGAGCAGTTCTTC.

The rearrangement joins TRBV11-2 to TRBJ2-1; 8 bases are a match to TRBD2. Germline V lookup: CDR1 SGHAT, CDR2 FQNNGV. This CDR3 has 12 amino acids. V gave up 5 bases and J gave up 14 bases; unmatched junction bases: 8. The DNA of the CDR3 is TGTGCCAGCAGCGGAACAACGCGGGGGGAGTTCTTC. Translation: CASSGTTRGEFF.

The rearrangement uses TRBV25-1 and TRBJ2-7; D remains ambiguous. Germline V gives CDR1 MGHDK, CDR2 SYGVNS. V gave up 7 bases and J gave up 2 bases, with 15 bases separating them. The CDR3 runs 14 residues. The CDR3 sequence is CASNRNLEPYEQYF. The CDR3 nucleotides are TGTGCCAGCAACCGGAACTTAGAACCCTACGAGCAGTACTTC.

Of note for this clone: The same CDR3 arises from other DNA sequences in this sample as well. V usage is TRBV30 and J usage is TRBJ1-5; D may be TRBD1 (5 bases). The CDR3 totals 13 residues. Germline loops: CDR1 GTSNPN, CDR2 SVGIG (reference sequence). Trimming removed 2 bases at V and 4 bases at J, with 9 bases between. CDR3 sequence (DNA): TGTGCCTGGAGTTTAGGGGTAAATCAGCCCCAGCATTTT. Protein sequence: CAWSLGVNQPQHF. Looking up the rest from reference TRBV30 and TRBJ1-5 gives the full variable domain: SQTIHQWPATLVQPVGSPLSLECTVEGTSNPNLYWYRQAAGRGLQLLFYSVGIGQISSEVPQNLSASRPQDRQFILSSKKLLLSDSGFYLCAWSLGVNQPQHFGDGTRLSIL.

Here the CDR3 DNA reads TGTGCCAGCTCACCACTTTCTGGGACAGGCGGCTCCTACGAGCAGTACTTC. Encoded protein: CASSPLSGTGGSYEQYF. V is TRBV18 and J is TRBJ2-7; 8 bases are a match to TRBD1. The CDR3 length is 17 residues. Looked up from germline, CDR1 is KGHSH and CDR2 is LQKENI. The ends lost 1 base at V and 0 bases at J; junction bases unmatched: 8.

The V and J genes are TRBV5-4 and TRBJ2-1, with D possibly matching TRBD2 (6 bases). V lost 2 bases, J lost 0 bases, and 9 bases lay in between. Germline lookup yields CDR1 SGHNT and CDR2 YYREEE (reference sequence). The CDR3 runs to 15 residues. The CDR3 coding sequence is TGTGCCAGCAGCTTCCTGACTAGCTCCTACAATGAGCAGTTCTTC. It is translated as CASSFLTSSYNEQFF.

V and J are TRBV27 and TRBJ1-1; D is unclear. CDR1 and CDR2 from the germline V gene are MNHEY and SMNVEV (reference sequence). The CDR3 has 15 amino acids. The V end was cut by 8 bases, the J end by 7 bases, with 23 bases between. The DNA for the CDR3 is TGTGCCAGCTATTATCCCAGGCCGGGGAGCTTTGAAGCTTTCTTT. It translates to CASYYPRPGSFEAFF.

The CDR3 protein is CASSEPLTGELFF. In DNA form, the CDR3 reads TGTGCCAGCAGTGAACCGCTAACCGGGGAGCTGTTTTTT. The chain employs TRBV2 and TRBJ2-2; no clear D gene. V lost 2 bases, J lost 5 bases, and 6 bases lay in between. The CDR3 runs to 13 residues. Germline-derived CDR1 and CDR2 are SNHLY and FYNNEI.

This rearrangement joins TRBV6-5 to TRBJ2-1, with D hard to call. Trimming stripped 5 bases from V and 8 bases from J, with 19 bases between. Germline values: CDR1 MNHEY, CDR2 SVGAGI. This CDR3 contains 15 residues. The CDR3 is CASSRFSVAVDEQFF. The CDR3 coding sequence is TGTGCCAGCAGTCGTTTCTCCGTTGCGGTAGATGAGCAGTTCTTC.

Here the CDR3 DNA reads TGTGCCAGCAGCTTGGGCACAGGGGTCATGAACACTGAAGCTTTCTTT. The encoded protein is CASSLGTGVMNTEAFF. The chain carries TRBV5-4 and TRBJ1-1; 7 nucleotides line up with TRBD1. In germline, CDR1 is SGHNT, CDR2 YYREEE (reference sequence). The CDR3 is 16 residues long. V lost 0 bases to trimming and J lost 0 bases; unmatched junction nucleotides: 5.

The chain employs TRBV5-1 and TRBJ2-5; D uncertain. CDR3 size: 15 residues. The ends were cut back, 7 bases at V and 5 bases at J, with 21 bases in the middle. Germline CDR1 SGHRS, CDR2 YFSETQ. The CDR3 here is CASSSRRGRGETQYF. The CDR3, as DNA: TGCGCCAGCTCCTCAAGACGCGGTCGTGGGGAGACCCAGTACTTC.

About this clone: At the DNA level, this CDR3 is encoded by other sequences in the same sample as well. The chain carries TRBV11-2 and TRBJ2-1; unclear D gene. The CDR3 spans 14 residues. Germline V gives CDR1 SGHAT, CDR2 FQNNGV. The V gene lost 3 bases and the J gene lost 0 bases, with 6 bases spanning the gap. The CDR3 reads CASSFGSSYNEQFF. Written as DNA, the CDR3 is TGTGCCAGCAGCTTTGGAAGCTCCTACAATGAGCAGTTCTTC.

The gene calls are TRBV30 and TRBJ2-7; D may match TRBD1 or TRBD2 (5 bases each). Trimming shortened V by 2 bases and J by 2 bases, and 10 bases separated the two germline ends. This CDR3 is built from 13 residues. Germline V gene lookup returns CDR1 GTSNPN and CDR2 SVGIG (reference sequence). CDR3 residues: CAWSPWGPYEQYF. The CDR3 region has the DNA TGTGCCTGGAGTCCGTGGGGACCCTACGAGCAGTACTTC.